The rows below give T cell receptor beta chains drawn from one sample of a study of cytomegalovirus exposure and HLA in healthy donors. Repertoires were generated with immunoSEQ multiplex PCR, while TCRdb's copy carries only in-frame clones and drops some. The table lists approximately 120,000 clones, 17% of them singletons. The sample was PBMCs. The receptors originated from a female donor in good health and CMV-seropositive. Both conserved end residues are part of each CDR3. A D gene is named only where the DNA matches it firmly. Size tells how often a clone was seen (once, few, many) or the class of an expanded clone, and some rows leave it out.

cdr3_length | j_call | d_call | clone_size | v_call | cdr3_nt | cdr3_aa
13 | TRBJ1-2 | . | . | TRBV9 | TGTGCCAGCAGCGCAGGGGTATGGTATGGCTACACCTTC | CASSAGVWYGYTF
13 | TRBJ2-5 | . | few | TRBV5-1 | TGCGCCAGCAGCTTTCCGGACCAAGAGACCCAGTACTTC | CASSFPDQETQYF
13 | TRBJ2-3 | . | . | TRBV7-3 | TGTGCCAGCAGCTCCGGTAGCACAGATACGCAGTATTTT | CASSSGSTDTQYF
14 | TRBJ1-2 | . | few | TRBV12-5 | TGTGCTAGTGGGAGAAGGGAGTTATACTATGGCTACACCTTC | CASGRRELYYGYTF
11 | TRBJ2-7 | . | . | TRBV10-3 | TGTGCCATCAGTCCAGGTTACGAGCAGTACTTC | CAISPGYEQYF
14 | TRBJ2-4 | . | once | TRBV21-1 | TGTGCCAGCAGCCTCCAGGGGGCGAGTGACATTCAGTACTTC | CASSLQGASDIQYF
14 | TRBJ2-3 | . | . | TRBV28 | TGTGCCAGCAGCCGGACAGAGTTGACAGATACGCAGTATTTT | CASSRTELTDTQYF
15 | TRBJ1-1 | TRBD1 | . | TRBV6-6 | TGTGCCAGCAGTTCCCAGACAGGGTGGAACACTGAAGCTTTCTTT | CASSSQTGWNTEAFF
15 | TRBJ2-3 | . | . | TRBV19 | TGTGCCAGTAGTATAGCACTAGACACCACAGATACGCAGTATTTT | CASSIALDTTDTQYF
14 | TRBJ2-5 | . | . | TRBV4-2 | TGTGCCAGCAGCCTCAGGACAGCCCAAGAGACCCAGTACTTC | CASSLRTAQETQYF
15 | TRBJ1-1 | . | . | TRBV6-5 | TGTGCCAGCAGTTACTCGGAGGTTCAGGGGACTGAAGCTTTCTTT | CASSYSEVQGTEAFF
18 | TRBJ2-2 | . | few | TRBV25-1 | TGTGCCAGCAGTGAATTGGGGGGCGGACTAGCGAACACCGGGGAGCTGTTTTTT | CASSELGGGLANTGELFF
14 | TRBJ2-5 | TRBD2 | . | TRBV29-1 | TGCAGCGTTGATGGCGGGAGGGGGTTCGGGACCCAGTACTTC | CSVDGGRGFGTQYF
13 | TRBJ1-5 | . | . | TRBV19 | TGTGCCAGTACCCGACAGACGAATCAGCCCCAGCATTTT | CASTRQTNQPQHF
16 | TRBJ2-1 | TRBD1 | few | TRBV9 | TGTGCCAGCAGCGCATACGACAGGGTATCCTACAATGAGCAGTTCTTC | CASSAYDRVSYNEQFF
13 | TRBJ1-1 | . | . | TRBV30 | TGTGCCTGGAGCGCTTATGAGGGAGCTGAAGCTTTCTTT | CAWSAYEGAEAFF
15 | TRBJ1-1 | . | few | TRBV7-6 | TGTGCCAGCAGCGGCGGGGCGAGGGGGAACACTGAAGCTTTCTTT | CASSGGARGNTEAFF
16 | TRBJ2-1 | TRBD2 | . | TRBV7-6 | TGTGCCAGCAGCCACGAGGGACTAGCGGGAGTGCATGAGCAGTTCTTC | CASSHEGLAGVHEQFF
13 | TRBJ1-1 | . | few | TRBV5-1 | TGCGCCAGCAGCTTGGGACAGATCGCTGAAGCTTTCTTT | CASSLGQIAEAFF
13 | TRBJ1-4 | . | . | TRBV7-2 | TGTGCCAGCAGCCTGGGGGGGGGTGAAAAACTGTTTTTT | CASSLGGGEKLFF
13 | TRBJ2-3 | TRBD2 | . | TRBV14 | TGTGCCAGCAGCCACCTCGGGGGGGATACGCAGTATTTT | CASSHLGGDTQYF
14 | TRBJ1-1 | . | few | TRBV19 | TGTGCCAGTAGTATTGGGCCATCGAACACTGAAGCTTTCTTT | CASSIGPSNTEAFF
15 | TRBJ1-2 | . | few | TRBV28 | TGTGCCAGCAGTTTAATCGGGACTCCTTTTCAAGGCTACACCTTC | CASSLIGTPFQGYTF
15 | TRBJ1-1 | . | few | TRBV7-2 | TGTGCCAGCAGCGAAGGTTGGAATGAGGGAACTGAAGCTTTCTTT | CASSEGWNEGTEAFF
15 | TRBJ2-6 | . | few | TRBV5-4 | TGTGCCAGCAGCTTGGCGGTCTCTGGGGCCAACGTCCTGACTTTC | CASSLAVSGANVLTF
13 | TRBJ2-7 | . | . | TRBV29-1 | TGCAGCGTTGGCGCGGGACAGATCTACGAGCAGTACTTC | CSVGAGQIYEQYF
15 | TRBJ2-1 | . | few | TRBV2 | TGTGCCAGCAGTGTCTTTAGGAGCTCCTACAATGAGCAGTTCTTC | CASSVFRSSYNEQFF
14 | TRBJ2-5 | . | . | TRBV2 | TGTGCCAGCAATTCGTGGCAGACAGAAGAGACCCAGTACTTC | CASNSWQTEETQYF
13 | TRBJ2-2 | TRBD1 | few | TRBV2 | TGTGCCGGGGTGGGACAGGGGGTCCCGCGGCTGTTTTTT | CAGVGQGVPRLFF
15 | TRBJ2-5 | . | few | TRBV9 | TGTGCCAGCAGCGTAGATGGGGGGGGCGGGCGTACCCAGTACTTC | CASSVDGGGGRTQYF
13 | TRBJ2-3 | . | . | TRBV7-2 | TGTGCCAGCAGCTTACTAGGTATAGATACGCAGTATTTT | CASSLLGIDTQYF
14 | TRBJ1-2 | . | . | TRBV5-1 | TGCGCCAGCAGCCTGAACCGGGATCGCTATGGCTACACCTTC | CASSLNRDRYGYTF
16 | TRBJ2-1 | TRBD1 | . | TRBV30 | TGTGCCTGGAGTAAGGCCGACAGGGGGGGGTACAATGAGCAGTTCTTC | CAWSKADRGGYNEQFF
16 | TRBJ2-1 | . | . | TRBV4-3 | TGCGCCAGCAGCCAAGATTTCACAGGGTATAACAATGAGCAGTTCTTC | CASSQDFTGYNNEQFF
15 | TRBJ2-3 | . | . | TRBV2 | TGTGCCAGCAGTGAAACTAGGTGGGGCACAGATACGCAGTATTTT | CASSETRWGTDTQYF
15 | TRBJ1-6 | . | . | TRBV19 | TGTGCCAGTAGTATTCTGCAGGCACTTAATTCACCCCTCCACTTT | CASSILQALNSPLHF
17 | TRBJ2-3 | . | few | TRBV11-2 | TGTGCCAGCAGCTTAGCCCCCAATACCCGCAGTGCAGATACGCAGTATTTT | CASSLAPNTRSADTQYF
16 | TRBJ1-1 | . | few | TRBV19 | TGTGCCAGTAGTCCCCTACCCGTGGGGGCCGGGGCTGAAGCTTTCTTT | CASSPLPVGAGAEAFF
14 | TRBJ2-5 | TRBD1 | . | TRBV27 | TGTGCCAGCAGTTTAACAGGGGTACAAGAGACCCAGTACTTC | CASSLTGVQETQYF
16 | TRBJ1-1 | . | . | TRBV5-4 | TGTGCCAGCAGCTTGGCTCTAGCATCCACTATGACTGAAGCTTTCTTT | CASSLALASTMTEAFF
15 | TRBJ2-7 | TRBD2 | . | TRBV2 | TGTGCCAGCAGTGAACGAGGACTAGAAATCTACGAGCAGTACTTC | CASSERGLEIYEQYF
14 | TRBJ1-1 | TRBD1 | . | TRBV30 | TGTGCCTGGAGTCCGGGACAGCTAAACACTGAAGCTTTCTTT | CAWSPGQLNTEAFF
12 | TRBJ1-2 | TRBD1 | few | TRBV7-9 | TGTGCCAGCAGCTTCCAGGGGGCCGGCTACACCTTC | CASSFQGAGYTF
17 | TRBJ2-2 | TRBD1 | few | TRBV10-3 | TGTGCCATCGGTTCGACAGGGGACTTTATGAACACCGGGGAGCTGTTTTTT | CAIGSTGDFMNTGELFF
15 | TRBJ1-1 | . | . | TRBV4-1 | TGCGCCAGCAGCCAATTCTGGACACCTAACACTGAAGCTTTCTTT | CASSQFWTPNTEAFF
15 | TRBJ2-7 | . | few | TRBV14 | TGTGCCAGCAGCCAAAGCTTTGACTCTGCCTACGAGCAGTACTTC | CASSQSFDSAYEQYF
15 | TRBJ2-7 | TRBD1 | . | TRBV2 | TGTGCCAGCAGTGAATTGGGGACAGGGGGCTACGAGCAGTACTTC | CASSELGTGGYEQYF
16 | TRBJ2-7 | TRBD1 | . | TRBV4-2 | TGTGCCAGCAGCCTCGGGACAGGGATTAATTCCTACGAGCAGTACTTC | CASSLGTGINSYEQYF
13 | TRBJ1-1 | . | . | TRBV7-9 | TGTGCCAGCAGCTCCACACCGAACACTGAAGCTTTCTTT | CASSSTPNTEAFF
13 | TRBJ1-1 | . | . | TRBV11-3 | TGTGCCAGCAGCTTAGGAGGGGAGGGTGAAGCTTTCTTT | CASSLGGEGEAFF
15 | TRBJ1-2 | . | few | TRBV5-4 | TGTGCCAGCAGCTCGGGGGGTACAGGGTACTATGGCTACACCTTC | CASSSGGTGYYGYTF
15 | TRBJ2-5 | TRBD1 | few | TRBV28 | TGTGCCAGCAGGGATAGCAGGGGGCGCGGAGAGACCCAGTACTTC | CASRDSRGRGETQYF
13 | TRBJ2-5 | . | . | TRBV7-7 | TGTGCCAGCAGCCCAACAGGGCGAGAGACCCAGTACTTC | CASSPTGRETQYF
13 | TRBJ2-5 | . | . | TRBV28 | TGTGCCAGCCGATACAGGACCCAAGAGACCCAGTACTTC | CASRYRTQETQYF
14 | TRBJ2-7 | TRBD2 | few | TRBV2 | TGTGCCAGCAGCCCACTAGCGGGATTGTACGAGCAGTACTTC | CASSPLAGLYEQYF
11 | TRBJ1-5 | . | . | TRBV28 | TGTGCCAGCGCCCCCGGTCAGCCCCAGCATTTT | CASAPGQPQHF
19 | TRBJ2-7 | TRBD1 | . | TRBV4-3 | TGCGCCAGCAGCCAAGAGATCTGGGGCTGGGGACAGGGGGCCTACGAGCAGTACTTC | CASSQEIWGWGQGAYEQYF
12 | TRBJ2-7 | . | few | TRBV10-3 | TGTGCCATCCGGAAGGAGGGCTACGAGCAGTACTTC | CAIRKEGYEQYF
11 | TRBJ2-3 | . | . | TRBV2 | TGTGCCAGCAGGCGGGTGGATACGCAGTATTTT | CASRRVDTQYF